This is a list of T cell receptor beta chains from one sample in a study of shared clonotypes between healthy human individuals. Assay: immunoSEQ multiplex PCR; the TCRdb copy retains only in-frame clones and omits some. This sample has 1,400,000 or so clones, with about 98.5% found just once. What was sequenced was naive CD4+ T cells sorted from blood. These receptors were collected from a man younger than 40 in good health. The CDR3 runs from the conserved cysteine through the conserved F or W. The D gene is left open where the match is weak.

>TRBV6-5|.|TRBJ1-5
CASNNPRMPQHF
TGTGCCAGCAACAACCCCAGGATGCCCCAGCATTTT
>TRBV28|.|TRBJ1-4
CASLADIRYEKLFF
TGTGCCAGCCTCGCGGACATCCGGTATGAAAAACTGTTTTTT
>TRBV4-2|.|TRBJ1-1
CASSQGERNTEAFF
TGTGCCAGCAGCCAGGGTGAAAGGAACACTGAAGCTTTCTTT
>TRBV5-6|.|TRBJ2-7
CASSLQGPLEQYF
TGTGCCAGCAGCTTGCAGGGTCCCCTCGAGCAGTACTTC
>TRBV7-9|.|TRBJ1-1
CASRPRGTTEAFF
TGTGCCAGCAGACCCAGGGGCACTACTGAAGCTTTCTTT
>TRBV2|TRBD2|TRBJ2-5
CASRGPGLAGGDSVTQYF
TGTGCCAGCAGGGGACCGGGACTAGCGGGAGGTGATTCGGTGACCCAGTACTTC
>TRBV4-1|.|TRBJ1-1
CASSQAAFGDTEAFF
TGCGCCAGCAGCCAAGCGGCGTTTGGTGACACTGAAGCTTTCTTT
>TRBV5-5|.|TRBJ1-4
CASSFLGTATNEKLFF
TGTGCCAGCAGCTTTTTAGGAACTGCAACTAATGAAAAACTGTTTTTT
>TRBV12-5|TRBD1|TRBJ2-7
CASGLADRTGGSYEQYF
TGTGCTAGTGGTTTGGCCGACCGGACAGGGGGCTCCTACGAGCAGTACTTC
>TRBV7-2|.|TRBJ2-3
CASSGQHGDTQYF
TGTGCCAGCAGCGGACAGCACGGAGATACGCAGTATTTT